These T cell receptor beta chains were read from a single sample in a study of neurological immune-mediated disorders. TCRdb independently ran MiXCR on the 5' RACE reads; one entry per CDR3 protein. The data contain about 10,000 distinct CDR3 sequences, about 22% of them singletons. Sequenced material: CD8+ T cells from blood. The receptors here all came from a woman aged 40 to 50 with multiple sclerosis. Both conserved end residues are part of each CDR3. The D gene is left open where the match is weak. Size values are once, few and many counts, or a class for expanded clones, and some rows have none.

j_gene,abundance,v_gene,d_gene,CDR3aa,CDR3nt
TRBJ2-7,.,TRBV9,TRBD1,CASSVRLTGSSYEQYF,TGTGCCAGCAGCGTTCGACTGACAGGGTCCTCCTACGAGCAGTACTTC
TRBJ2-7,.,TRBV5-6,.,CASSGARAYEQYF,TGTGCCAGCAGCGGTGCCCGCGCCTACGAGCAGTACTTC
TRBJ2-3,many,TRBV7-9,.,CASSYSLAASSTDTQYF,TGTGCCAGCAGCTACTCTTTAGCGGCATCTAGCACAGATACGCAGTATTTT
TRBJ2-6,many,TRBV4-1,.,CASSQPYYRGSGANVLTF,TGCGCCAGCAGCCAACCTTATTATCGTGGATCTGGGGCCAACGTCCTGACTTTC
TRBJ1-6,medium-sized,TRBV5-1,.,CASSLIDSFGSPLHF,TGCGCCAGCAGCTTGATCGACAGTTTCGGTTCACCCCTCCACTTT
TRBJ1-2,.,TRBV7-2,.,CASSPKNRNTNYGYTF,TGTGCCAGCAGTCCCAAAAACAGGAATACTAACTATGGCTACACCTTC
TRBJ1-5,many,TRBV15,.,CATSRDSGSNQPQHF,TGTGCCACCAGCAGAGATTCAGGTAGCAATCAGCCCCAGCATTTT
TRBJ2-1,many,TRBV19,.,CASGVNEQFF,TGTGCCAGCGGGGTTAATGAGCAGTTCTTC
TRBJ1-1,.,TRBV29-1,TRBD1,CSVETGERTEAFF,TGCAGCGTTGAGACAGGGGAGAGAACTGAAGCTTTCTTT
TRBJ1-5,medium-sized,TRBV10-3,.,CAISESGSNQPQHF,TGTGCCATCAGTGAGTCAGGAAGCAATCAGCCCCAGCATTTT
TRBJ1-6,many,TRBV7-6,.,CASSSVGDYNSPLHF,TGTGCCAGCAGTTCCGTCGGGGATTATAATTCACCCCTCCACTTT
TRBJ2-3,.,TRBV27,.,CASSFLKDTQYF,TGTGCCAGCAGTTTCTTAAAGGATACGCAGTATTTT
TRBJ1-2,medium-sized,TRBV20-1,TRBD1,CSAKQGASYGYTF,TGCAGTGCTAAACAGGGGGCTTCCTATGGCTACACCTTC
TRBJ2-3,once,TRBV25-1,TRBD1,CASSEAGGADTQYF,TGTGCCAGCAGTGAGGCAGGGGGCGCGGATACGCAGTATTTT
TRBJ2-5,.,TRBV14,.,CASTQGQGKQETQYF,TGTGCCAGCACCCAAGGCCAGGGGAAACAAGAGACCCAGTACTTC
TRBJ2-7,many,TRBV5-5,.,CASSLTASYEQYF,TGTGCCAGCAGCTTAACTGCTTCCTACGAGCAGTACTTC
TRBJ2-1,.,TRBV20-1,TRBD1,CSAPGQMLNEQFF,TGCAGTGCCCCGGGACAGATGCTCAATGAGCAGTTCTTC
TRBJ1-5,.,TRBV27,TRBD1,CASSPSTGSRNQPQHF,TGTGCCAGCAGTCCCTCGACAGGGAGCCGCAATCAGCCCCAGCATTTT
TRBJ2-6,.,TRBV6-2/TRBV6-3,.,CASSPRASGANVLTF,TGTGCCAGCAGTCCTAGGGCCTCCGGGGCCAACGTCCTGACTTTC
TRBJ1-2,.,TRBV7-2,TRBD1,CASSFSGQGTYGYTF,TGTGCCAGCAGCTTCTCCGGACAGGGGACCTATGGCTACACCTTC
TRBJ1-2,.,TRBV21-1,.,CASSRLNEPRVRKGRGYTF,TGTGCCAGCAGCAGGCTAAACGAACCAAGAGTCCGGAAGGGCCGTGGCTACACCTTC
TRBJ2-6,many,TRBV5-6,TRBD1,CASSPLTGWGAGANVLTF,TGTGCCAGCAGCCCTCTGACAGGGTGGGGCGCTGGGGCCAACGTCCTGACTTTC
TRBJ1-1,many,TRBV7-9,TRBD1,CASSYFGTGPDTEAFF,TGTGCCAGCAGCTACTTCGGGACAGGGCCGGACACTGAAGCTTTCTTT
TRBJ1-1,many,TRBV7-2,.,CASSLDDTNTEAFF,TGTGCCAGCAGCTTAGACGACACGAACACTGAAGCTTTCTTT
TRBJ2-7,medium-sized,TRBV7-2,TRBD2,CASSFSRGETYEQYF,TGTGCCAGCAGCTTCTCGCGGGGGGAGACCTACGAGCAGTACTTC
TRBJ1-1,many,TRBV29-1,TRBD1,CSAFAGGAVTEAFF,TGCAGCGCCTTCGCAGGGGGCGCGGTCACTGAAGCTTTCTTT
TRBJ2-3,many,TRBV4-1,.,CASSLAPGIRDTQYF,TGCGCCAGCAGCCTTGCTCCGGGCATAAGAGATACGCAGTATTTT
TRBJ2-3,.,TRBV11-2,.,CASSYQSTDTQYF,TGTGCCAGCAGCTACCAGAGCACAGATACGCAGTATTTT
TRBJ1-5,.,TRBV20-1,TRBD1,CSASPGDRGFNQPQHF,TGCAGTGCCTCCCCCGGGGACAGGGGGTTCAATCAGCCCCAGCATTTT
TRBJ1-2,.,TRBV7-6,.,CASSLDRVPNYGYTF,TGTGCCAGCAGCTTAGACAGGGTCCCAAACTATGGCTACACCTTC
TRBJ1-1,large,TRBV20-1,.,CSAMPMNTEAFF,TGCAGTGCTATGCCCATGAACACTGAAGCTTTCTTT
TRBJ2-1,many,TRBV27,.,CASSFSVSNEQFF,TGTGCCAGCAGTTTCTCCGTATCCAATGAGCAGTTCTTC
TRBJ2-3,medium-sized,TRBV4-2,.,CASSQDYGQGSDF,TGTGCCAGCAGCCAAGATTATGGGCAGGGTTCAGACTTT
TRBJ1-2,many,TRBV5-6,.,CASSLDTYTNYGYTF,TGTGCCAGCAGCTTAGATACCTACACTAACTATGGCTACACCTTC
TRBJ2-1,once,TRBV3-1,.,CASSQEGGHNEQFF,TGTGCCAGCAGCCAAGAGGGGGGCCACAATGAGCAGTTCTTC
TRBJ2-1,many,TRBV27,TRBD1,CASRQGRGEQFF,TGTGCCAGCAGACAGGGGAGAGGTGAGCAGTTCTTC
TRBJ1-2,few,TRBV6-2/TRBV6-3,.,CASSYPLGEEGQAYGYTF,TGTGCCAGCAGTTACCCGTTAGGGGAGGAGGGCCAGGCCTATGGCTACACCTTC
TRBJ2-2,once,TRBV12-3/TRBV12-4,.,CASSFSTANTGELFF,TGTGCCAGCAGTTTTTCGACAGCGAACACCGGGGAGCTGTTTTTT
TRBJ2-1,.,TRBV12-3/TRBV12-4,.,CASSLWEDPNEQFF,TGTGCCAGCAGTTTATGGGAGGATCCCAATGAGCAGTTCTTC
TRBJ2-7,.,TRBV5-1,.,CASSLDNYEQYF,TGCGCCAGCAGCTTGGACAACTACGAGCAGTACTTC
TRBJ2-1,many,TRBV6-4,.,CASSETGNNEQFF,TGTGCCAGCAGTGAGACGGGCAACAATGAGCAGTTCTTC
TRBJ2-3,.,TRBV6-6,TRBD2,CASSYTSGFTDTQYF,TGTGCCAGCAGTTACACTAGCGGATTCACAGATACGCAGTATTTT
TRBJ2-1,many,TRBV11-2,.,CASSTASYNEQFF,TGTGCCAGCAGCACCGCCTCCTACAATGAGCAGTTCTTC
TRBJ2-1,medium-sized,TRBV24-1,.,CATSDGDEQFF,TGTGCCACCAGTGATGGGGATGAGCAGTTCTTC
TRBJ1-1,many,TRBV5-1,TRBD1,CASSPEGAGNTEAFF,TGCGCCAGCAGTCCTGAGGGGGCAGGGAACACTGAAGCTTTCTTT
TRBJ1-2,many,TRBV5-6,TRBD1,CASSSGTDTFYGYTF,TGTGCCAGCAGCTCCGGGACAGACACTTTCTATGGCTACACCTTC
TRBJ2-7,many,TRBV7-9,TRBD2,CASSLITSGPSYEQYF,TGTGCCAGCAGCTTAATAACTAGCGGGCCATCCTACGAGCAGTACTTC
TRBJ2-4,.,TRBV6-2/TRBV6-3,.,CASSYAGDSWNIQYF,TGTGCCAGCAGTTATGCAGGGGATAGTTGGAACATTCAGTACTTC
TRBJ1-2,many,TRBV30,.,CAGETGIGYTF,TGTGCCGGAGAAACAGGGATTGGCTACACCTTC
TRBJ1-2,many,TRBV5-1,TRBD1,CASSEDPGQGGYGYTF,TGCGCCAGCAGCGAGGACCCGGGACAGGGTGGCTATGGCTACACCTTC
TRBJ2-3,medium-sized,TRBV29-1,.,CSALDSFTDTQYF,TGCAGCGCTCTGGACAGCTTTACAGATACGCAGTATTTT